These T cell receptor beta chains were read from a single sample in a study of shared clonotypes between healthy human individuals. Sequencing was performed with immunoSEQ multiplex PCR; in TCRdb, only in-frame clones are kept and a portion is missing. The data show under 2.5 million clones, with under 95% seen just once and approximately 0.39% held by the top ten. Material for sequencing was naive CD4+ T cells from PBMCs. The origin of the receptors is a young man in good health. Some clones in this sample may be carry-over from other donors' samples. CDR3s include the opening cysteine and the closing phenylalanine or tryptophan. Fields, in order: clone size, CDR3 length, J gene, V gene, D gene, CDR3 protein, CDR3 DNA. D genes are given only for firm matches. Size values are once, few and many counts, or a class for expanded clones, and some rows have none.

. 12 TRBJ1-1 TRBV5-4 . CASRGGNTEAFF TGTGCCAGCAGGGGGGGGAACACTGAAGCTTTCTTT
. 16 TRBJ2-3 TRBV5-4 TRBD1 CASSLEGAPSTDTQYF TGTGCCAGCAGCTTGGAGGGGGCTCCTAGCACAGATACGCAGTATTTT
. 17 TRBJ2-2 TRBV7-9 . CASSSPSGGKWTGELFF TGTGCCAGCAGCTCTCCGAGTGGGGGGAAGTGGACCGGGGAGCTGTTTTTT
. 14 TRBJ2-7 TRBV6-1 . CASSDRPHSYEQYF TGTGCCAGCAGTGATCGACCTCACTCCTACGAGCAGTACTTC
. 14 TRBJ2-7 TRBV27 . CASSLRRGTYEQYF TGTGCCAGCAGTTTACGCAGGGGAACCTACGAGCAGTACTTC
. 15 TRBJ2-5 TRBV5-1 . CASSLTGKSQETQYF TGCGCCAGCAGCTTGACAGGGAAGTCCCAAGAGACCCAGTACTTC
once 14 TRBJ2-2 TRBV7-3 . CASSLKQNTGELFF TGTGCCAGCAGCTTAAAACAGAACACCGGGGAGCTGTTTTTT
. 13 TRBJ1-2 TRBV10-3 TRBD1 CAIPGQRNYGYTF TGTGCCATCCCGGGACAGAGGAACTATGGCTACACCTTC
. 14 TRBJ1-2 TRBV7-9 . CASSLGREGYGYTF TGTGCCAGCAGCTTGGGCAGGGAGGGCTATGGCTACACCTTC
. 15 TRBJ2-7 TRBV6-1 . CASSDPGRYPYEQYF TGTGCCAGCAGTGATCCGGGACGGTACCCCTACGAGCAGTACTTC
. 15 TRBJ2-1 TRBV5-1 TRBD2 CASSLGVSAGEIGFF TGCGCCAGCAGCTTGGGAGTATCGGCGGGAGAAATAGGGTTCTTC
. 14 TRBJ2-1 TRBV9 . CASSPPPDGNEQFF TGTGCCAGCAGCCCCCCCCCGGACGGGAATGAGCAGTTCTTC
. 18 TRBJ2-1 TRBV4-2 TRBD2 CASSQGTSGRAAYNEQFF TGTGCCAGCAGCCAAGGGACTAGCGGGAGAGCAGCCTACAATGAGCAGTTCTTC
once 19 TRBJ2-3 TRBV7-2 TRBD2 CASSPNRGGRAGGTDTQYF TGTGCCAGCTCCCCTAATCGTGGCGGGAGGGCCGGGGGCACAGATACGCAGTATTTT
. 16 TRBJ2-7 TRBV7-8 TRBD1 CASSLAGQGYTYEQYF TGTGCCAGCAGCTTAGCGGGACAGGGTTACACCTACGAGCAGTACTTC
. 13 TRBJ2-1 TRBV19 TRBD1 CASSDRASDEQFF TGTGCCAGTAGTGACAGGGCATCGGATGAGCAGTTCTTC
. 15 TRBJ2-7 TRBV11-1 TRBD1 CASSPGTGVPYEQYF TGTGCCAGCAGCCCCGGGACAGGAGTTCCCTACGAGCAGTACTTC
. 16 TRBJ2-5 TRBV2 . CASKIDAPLNQETQYF TGTGCGAGCAAGATAGACGCACCACTAAACCAAGAGACCCAGTACTTC
. 14 TRBJ2-3 TRBV9 . CASRSGAFTDTQYF TGTGCCAGCAGGTCCGGGGCCTTCACAGATACGCAGTATTTT
. 16 TRBJ1-1 TRBV28 . CASSYPGRAGFTEAFF TGTGCCAGCAGTTACCCGGGCAGGGCGGGTTTCACTGAAGCTTTCTTT
. 13 TRBJ2-7 TRBV27 . CASSATRGYEQYF TGTGCCAGCAGTGCGACGAGAGGCTACGAGCAGTACTTC
. 16 TRBJ2-2 TRBV15 . CATSKLPGQNTGELFF TGTGCCACCAGCAAACTTCCGGGCCAGAACACCGGGGAGCTGTTTTTT
. 16 TRBJ1-1 TRBV5-1 . CASSLDWQGGYTEAFF TGCGCCAGCAGCTTGGATTGGCAGGGAGGTTACACTGAAGCTTTCTTT
few 20 TRBJ2-3 TRBV4-1 TRBD1 CASSQARTGTGEWATDTQYF TGCGCCAGCAGCCAAGCGCGAACCGGGACAGGGGAGTGGGCTACAGATACGCAGTATTTT
. 13 TRBJ2-7 TRBV9 . CASSVSGNNEQYF TGTGCCAGCAGCGTATCCGGGAATAACGAGCAGTACTTC
. 18 TRBJ2-3 TRBV7-6 TRBD2 CASSSRLAGGVSTDTQYF TGTGCCAGCAGCTCCCGACTAGCGGGAGGCGTTAGCACAGATACGCAGTATTTT
. 15 TRBJ2-3 TRBV9 TRBD2 CASSTSGRGINTQYF TGTGCCAGCAGCACCTCGGGGAGGGGAATTAATACGCAGTATTTT
. 14 TRBJ1-4 TRBV5-8 TRBD1 CASSLTGEREKLFF TGTGCCAGCAGCTTGACAGGGGAACGAGAAAAACTGTTTTTT
. 16 TRBJ2-1 TRBV27 . CASSLLALSSYNEQFF TGTGCCAGCAGTTTATTAGCTTTAAGCTCCTACAATGAGCAGTTCTTC
. 12 TRBJ2-3 TRBV10-3 . CAISETTDTQYF TGTGCCATCAGTGAGACCACAGATACGCAGTATTTT
. 15 TRBJ1-1 TRBV4-3 . CASSQDGGGHTEAFF TGCGCCAGCAGCCAAGATGGAGGGGGACACACTGAAGCTTTCTTT
. 16 TRBJ1-6 TRBV28 . CASSLRVGEVQSPLHF TGTGCCAGCAGTTTAAGGGTCGGCGAGGTTCAATCACCCCTCCACTTT
. 13 TRBJ1-1 TRBV30 TRBD1 CAWIHTGVAEAFF TGTGCCTGGATCCATACAGGGGTGGCTGAAGCTTTCTTT
. 16 TRBJ2-1 TRBV28 TRBD2 CASSRPLAGSYNEQFF TGTGCCAGCAGTAGACCACTAGCGGGATCCTACAATGAGCAGTTCTTC
. 15 TRBJ2-3 TRBV29-1 TRBD1 CSVALGQGATDTQYF TGCAGCGTCGCACTGGGACAGGGGGCTACAGATACGCAGTATTTT
. 15 TRBJ2-2 TRBV2 TRBD2 CASSGLAGATGELFF TGTGCCAGCAGCGGACTAGCGGGAGCCACCGGGGAGCTGTTTTTT
. 12 TRBJ1-1 TRBV29-1 TRBD1 CSVAWTGGEAFF TGCAGCGTTGCTTGGACAGGGGGTGAAGCTTTCTTT
. 15 TRBJ2-5 TRBV18 . CASSRTGVVVETQYF TGTGCCAGCTCAAGAACGGGAGTTGTAGTCGAGACCCAGTACTTC
. 15 TRBJ1-1 TRBV11-2 . CASSLRSPPNTEAFF TGTGCCAGCAGCTTACGAAGTCCGCCGAACACTGAAGCTTTCTTT